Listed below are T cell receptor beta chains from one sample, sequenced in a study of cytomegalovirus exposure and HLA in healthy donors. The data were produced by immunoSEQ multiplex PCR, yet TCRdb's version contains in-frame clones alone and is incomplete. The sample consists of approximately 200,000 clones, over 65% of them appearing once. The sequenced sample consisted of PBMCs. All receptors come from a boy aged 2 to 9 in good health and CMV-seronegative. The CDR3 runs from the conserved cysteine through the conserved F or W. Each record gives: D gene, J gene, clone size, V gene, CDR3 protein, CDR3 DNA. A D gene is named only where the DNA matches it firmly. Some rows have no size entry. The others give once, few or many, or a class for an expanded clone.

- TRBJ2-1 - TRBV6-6 CASSYSRGELYNEQFF TGTGCCAGCAGTTACTCCAGGGGCGAGCTGTACAATGAGCAGTTCTTC
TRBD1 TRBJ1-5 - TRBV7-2 CASSLVGQGGQPQHF TGTGCCAGCAGCTTAGTAGGACAGGGGGGTCAGCCCCAGCATTTT
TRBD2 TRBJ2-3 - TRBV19 CASSPSGGLVDTQYF TGTGCCAGTAGTCCTAGCGGGGGATTGGTAGATACGCAGTATTTT
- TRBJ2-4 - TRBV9 CASSPSGVLAKNIQYF TGTGCCAGCAGCCCTTCAGGGGTTTTAGCCAAAAACATTCAGTACTTC
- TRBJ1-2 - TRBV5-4 CASSSIITEYGYTF TGTGCCAGCAGCTCTATTATCACAGAATATGGCTACACCTTC
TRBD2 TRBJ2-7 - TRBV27 CASRGGSREQYF TGTGCCAGCAGGGGAGGGTCGAGGGAGCAGTACTTC
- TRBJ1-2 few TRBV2 CASGPPMRSRGYTF TGTGCCAGCGGCCCCCCAATGCGGTCAAGAGGCTACACCTTC
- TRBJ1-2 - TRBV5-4 CASSLGELRYTF TGTGCCAGCAGCTTGGGGGAGCTACGCTACACCTTC
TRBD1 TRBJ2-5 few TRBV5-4 CASSSGTGETQYF TGTGCCAGCAGCTCAGGGACAGGAGAGACCCAGTACTTC
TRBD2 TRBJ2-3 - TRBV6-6 CASRMPGGADTQYF TGTGCCAGCAGGATGCCGGGGGGGGCAGATACGCAGTATTTT
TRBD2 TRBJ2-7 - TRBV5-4 CASSRGLAEKYEQYF TGTGCCAGCAGCCGGGGACTAGCGGAGAAATACGAGCAGTACTTC
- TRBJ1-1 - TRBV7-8 CASSLDDRVNTEAFF TGTGCCAGCAGCTTAGACGACAGAGTGAACACTGAAGCTTTCTTT
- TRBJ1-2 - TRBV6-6 CASSKTGGTGGYTF TGTGCCAGCAGTAAAACCGGGGGTACAGGCGGCTACACCTTC
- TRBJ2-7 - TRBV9 CASSVVGAGSYEQYF TGTGCCAGCAGCGTAGTAGGGGCAGGCTCCTACGAGCAGTACTTC
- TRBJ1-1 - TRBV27 CASSLSRLNTEAFF TGTGCCAGCAGTTTATCACGACTTAACACTGAAGCTTTCTTT
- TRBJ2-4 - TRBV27 CASSRQGAKNIQYF TGTGCCAGCAGCCGCCAGGGGGCCAAAAACATTCAGTACTTC
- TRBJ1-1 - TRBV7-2 CASNKNTEAFF TGTGCCAGCAACAAGAACACTGAAGCTTTCTTT
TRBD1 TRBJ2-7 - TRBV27 CASSLARDRNPGEQYF TGTGCCAGCAGTTTGGCCCGGGACAGGAACCCTGGCGAGCAGTACTTC
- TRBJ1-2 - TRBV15 CATSRGGAANYGYTF TGTGCCACCAGCAGGGGTGGGGCAGCCAACTATGGCTACACCTTC
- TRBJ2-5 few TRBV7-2 CASSLGGGAGETQYF TGTGCCAGCAGCTTAGGAGGGGGGGCCGGAGAGACCCAGTACTTC
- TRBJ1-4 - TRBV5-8 CASSPGQTATNEKLFF TGTGCCAGCAGCCCCGGACAGACCGCAACTAATGAAAAACTGTTTTTT
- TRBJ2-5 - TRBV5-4 CASSSVGGETQYF TGTGCCAGCAGCAGCGTAGGTGGGGAGACCCAGTACTTC
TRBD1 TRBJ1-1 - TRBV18 CASSPQSGGKEGAFF TGTGCCAGCTCACCACAATCAGGGGGTAAGGAAGGAGCTTTCTTT
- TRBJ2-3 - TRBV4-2 CASSQDTGRGTDTQYF TGTGCCAGCAGCCAAGATACGGGACGGGGGACAGATACGCAGTATTTT
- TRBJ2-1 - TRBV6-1 CASNRVDSNEQFF TGTGCCAGCAATCGGGTCGACAGCAATGAGCAGTTCTTC
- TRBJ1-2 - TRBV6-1 CASTPLSNYGYTF TGTGCCAGCACCCCTCTGTCCAACTATGGCTACACCTTC
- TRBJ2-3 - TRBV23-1 CASSQSKGTQTQYF TGCGCCAGCAGTCAATCTAAGGGGACTCAAACGCAGTATTTT
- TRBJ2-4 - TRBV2 CASSVVPLAKNIQYF TGTGCCAGCAGTGTGGTTCCACTAGCCAAAAACATTCAGTACTTC
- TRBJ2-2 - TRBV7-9 CASSQSENTGELFF TGTGCCAGCAGCCAATCAGAGAACACCGGGGAGCTGTTTTTT
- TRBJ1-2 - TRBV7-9 CASSLAGGAVIGYTF TGTGCCAGCAGCTTAGCGGGCGGGGCGGTGATCGGCTACACCTTC
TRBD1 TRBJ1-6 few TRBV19 CASSPPQGGASPLHF TGTGCCAGTAGTCCTCCACAGGGGGGGGCCTCACCCCTCCACTTT
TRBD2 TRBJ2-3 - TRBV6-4 CASSSSGGTDTQYF TGTGCCAGCAGTTCTAGCGGGGGAACAGATACGCAGTATTTT
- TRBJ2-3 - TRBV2 CASSLTPYTQYF TGTGCCAGCAGTCTTACTCCTTATACGCAGTATTTT
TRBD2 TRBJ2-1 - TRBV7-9 CSSSLSGLAGYEQFF TGTTCCAGCAGCTTATCGGGACTAGCGGGATATGAGCAGTTCTTC
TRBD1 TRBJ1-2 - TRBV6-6 CASSRTGTYGYTF TGTGCCAGCAGTCGGACAGGGACCTATGGCTACACCTTC
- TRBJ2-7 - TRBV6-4 CASSDPTRKPSYEQYF TGTGCCAGCAGTGACCCGACTAGGAAGCCCTCCTACGAGCAGTACTTC
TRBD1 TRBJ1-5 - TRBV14 CASSPEGGQGVQPQHF TGTGCCAGCAGCCCGGAGGGGGGACAGGGGGTACAGCCCCAGCATTTT
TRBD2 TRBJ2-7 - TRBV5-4 CASSARTSGAYEQYF TGTGCCAGCAGCGCCAGGACTAGCGGGGCCTACGAGCAGTACTTC
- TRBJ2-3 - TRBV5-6 CASSLGVPDTQYF TGTGCCAGCAGCTTAGGGGTCCCAGATACGCAGTATTTT
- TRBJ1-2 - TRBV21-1 CASSKDNGGDSLYTF TGTGCCAGCAGCAAAGACAACGGTGGGGACAGTCTCTACACCTTC
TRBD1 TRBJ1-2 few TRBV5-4 CASSSLWDRNSNYGYTF TGTGCCAGCAGCTCCTTGTGGGACAGAAACTCTAACTATGGCTACACCTTC
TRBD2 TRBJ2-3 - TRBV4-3 CASSQVVPSGDRTDTQYF TGCGCCAGCAGCCAAGTGGTCCCTAGCGGGGATAGAACAGATACGCAGTATTTT
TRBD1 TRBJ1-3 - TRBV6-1 CASSDPGQGGNTIYF TGTGCCAGCAGTGACCCCGGACAGGGTGGAAACACCATATATTTT
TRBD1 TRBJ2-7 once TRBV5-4 CASSSRQGASYEQYF TGTGCCAGCAGCTCCCGACAGGGGGCAAGCTACGAGCAGTACTTC
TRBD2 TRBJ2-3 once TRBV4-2 CASSRGTSASTDTQYF TGTGCCAGCAGCCGAGGGACTAGCGCTAGCACAGATACGCAGTATTTT
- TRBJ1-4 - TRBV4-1 CASSATRREKLFF TGCGCCAGCAGCGCCACCAGGAGGGAAAAACTGTTTTTT
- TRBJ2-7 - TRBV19 CASSIPGQYEQYF TGTGCCAGTAGTATTCCTGGACAGTACGAGCAGTACTTC
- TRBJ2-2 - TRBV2 CASSRWNTGELFF TGTGCCAGCTCGAGGTGGAACACCGGGGAGCTGTTTTTT
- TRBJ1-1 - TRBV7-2 CASSLGQGNTEAFF TGTGCCAGCAGCTTAGGACAAGGGAACACTGAAGCTTTCTTT
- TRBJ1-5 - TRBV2 CASRWGGSNQPQHF TGTGCCAGCAGATGGGGGGGGTCAAATCAGCCCCAGCATTTT
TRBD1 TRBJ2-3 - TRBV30 CAWNRGTSTDTQYF TGTGCCTGGAACAGGGGAACAAGCACAGATACGCAGTATTTT
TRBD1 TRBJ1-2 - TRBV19 CASTSGGVWGYTF TGTGCCAGTACATCAGGGGGCGTATGGGGCTACACCTTC
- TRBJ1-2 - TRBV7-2 CASTSPTENYGYTF TGTGCCAGCACCTCACCGACGGAGAACTATGGCTACACCTTC
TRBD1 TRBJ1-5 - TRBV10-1 CASIGQVLGREQPQHF TGCGCCAGCATCGGACAGGTTTTGGGACGGGAACAGCCCCAGCATTTT
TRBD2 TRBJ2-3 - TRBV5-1 CASSLPMTSGATDTQYF TGCGCCAGCAGCTTGCCCATGACTAGCGGGGCCACAGATACGCAGTATTTT
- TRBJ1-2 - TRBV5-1 CGSQPFGEADNYGYTF TGCGGCAGCCAGCCATTCGGCGAGGCCGATAACTATGGCTACACCTTC
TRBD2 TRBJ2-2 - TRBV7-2 CASRNRRGGNTGELFF TGTGCCAGCAGGAATCGCCGCGGGGGGAACACCGGGGAGCTGTTTTTT